The rows below give T cell receptor beta chains drawn from one sample of a study of PD-L1 blockade in urothelial cancer. Method: immunoSEQ multiplex PCR; TCRdb's copy keeps in-frame clones and lacks some. The repertoire has 90,000 or so clones, 90% of them found once; the top ten carry 1.5% to 2%. The sample consisted of PBMCs, taken around atezolizumab (anti-PD-L1) treatment. Receptors originate from a man aged 55 to 69 with urothelial cancer. CDR3s include the opening cysteine and the closing phenylalanine or tryptophan. A D gene is named only where the DNA matches it firmly. Size is omitted from some rows. Given values are once, few, many or a class for expanded clones.

NA	TRBV6-6	TRBJ2-3	NA	CASSYLAGDTQYF	TGTGCCAGCAGTTACCTAGCTGGGGATACGCAGTATTTT
NA	TRBV10-3	TRBJ2-1	TRBD2	CAIGELAGSYNEQFF	TGTGCCATCGGGGAACTAGCGGGGTCCTACAATGAGCAGTTCTTC
NA	TRBV7-2	TRBJ2-3	TRBD2	CAGSTGTSGYTDTQYF	TGTGCCGGCAGCACCGGGACTAGCGGATACACAGATACGCAGTATTTT
NA	TRBV5-1	TRBJ1-2	TRBD1	CASSLDRVGHGYTF	TGCGCCAGCAGCCTGGACAGGGTGGGCCATGGCTACACCTTC
NA	TRBV2	TRBJ2-3	NA	CASSESRGSYTDTQYF	TGTGCCAGCAGTGAGTCCCGCGGATCATACACAGATACGCAGTATTTT
NA	TRBV7-2	TRBJ1-4	TRBD1	CASTNQGASNEKLFF	TGTGCCAGCACCAACCAGGGGGCGTCTAATGAAAAACTGTTTTTT
NA	TRBV20-1	TRBJ1-2	NA	CSARQNYGYTF	TGCAGTGCTAGACAGAACTATGGCTACACCTTC
NA	TRBV2	TRBJ2-7	NA	CASSEYPRGTEQYF	TGTGCCAGCAGTGAATACCCTCGGGGGACGGAGCAGTACTTC
NA	TRBV9	TRBJ2-2	TRBD2	CASSVTSGRITGELFF	TGTGCCAGCAGCGTGACTAGCGGGAGGATCACCGGGGAGCTGTTTTTT
NA	TRBV7-2	TRBJ2-3	NA	CASSLGMGRGALDTQYF	TGTGCCAGCAGCTTAGGGATGGGCCGGGGGGCCCTAGATACGCAGTATTTT
few	TRBV7-2	TRBJ1-2	TRBD1	CASSLGAMRGRGSGYTF	TGTGCCAGCAGCTTAGGGGCTATGAGGGGGCGCGGGTCTGGCTACACCTTC
NA	TRBV28	TRBJ2-3	TRBD2	CASRSAGASGNTDTQYF	TGTGCCAGCAGATCCGCCGGGGCTAGCGGGAATACAGATACGCAGTATTTT
few	TRBV5-1	TRBJ1-1	NA	CASSLDQGEAFF	TGCGCCAGCAGCTTGGATCAGGGAGAAGCTTTCTTT
NA	TRBV5-1	TRBJ2-7	NA	CASSLSGNEQYF	TGCGCCAGCAGCTTGTCGGGGAACGAGCAGTACTTC
NA	TRBV6-6	TRBJ2-1	TRBD2	CASSYRAGGRGEQFF	TGTGCCAGCAGTTACAGAGCGGGAGGGAGGGGGGAGCAGTTCTTC
NA	TRBV5-4	TRBJ1-2	TRBD1	CASSSQGNYGYTF	TGTGCCAGCAGCTCACAGGGGAACTATGGCTACACCTTC
NA	TRBV30	TRBJ1-3	NA	CAWKTLGGNTIYF	TGTGCCTGGAAGACTTTGGGGGGGAACACCATATATTTT
NA	TRBV18	TRBJ2-3	NA	CASSPTGSPRSTDTQYF	TGTGCCAGCTCACCAACAGGGTCGCCACGTAGCACAGATACGCAGTATTTT
NA	TRBV5-1	TRBJ2-7	TRBD2	CASSPTSGPGEQYF	TGCGCCAGCAGCCCGACTAGCGGTCCGGGCGAGCAGTACTTC
NA	TRBV7-8	TRBJ2-5	TRBD2	CASSPGLAGGKQETQYF	TGTGCCAGCAGCCCAGGACTAGCGGGGGGCAAACAAGAGACCCAGTACTTC
once	TRBV28	TRBJ2-7	NA	CASRLGTKAWEQYF	TGTGCCAGCAGACTCGGGACAAAAGCGTGGGAGCAGTACTTC
NA	TRBV10-3	TRBJ2-3	TRBD1	CASSGGTGGGTDTQYF	TGTGCCTCTTCAGGTGGGACAGGGGGGGGCACAGATACGCAGTATTTT
NA	TRBV6-1	TRBJ2-1	NA	CASSLSRGRVDEQFF	TGTGCCAGCAGCCTTTCGCGGGGTCGGGTCGATGAGCAGTTCTTC
NA	TRBV6-5	TRBJ1-6	NA	CASTNGGSPLHF	TGTGCCAGCACCAATGGAGGTTCACCCCTCCACTTT
NA	TRBV2	TRBJ1-1	TRBD1	CASSDRVNTEAFF	TGTGCCAGCAGCGACAGGGTGAACACTGAAGCTTTCTTT
NA	TRBV7-8	TRBJ2-3	TRBD2	CASSFALGLADFTDTQYF	TGTGCCAGCAGCTTTGCTCTAGGACTAGCGGATTTCACAGATACGCAGTATTTT
NA	TRBV9	TRBJ2-1	TRBD2	CASSVSLAEGSYNEQFF	TGTGCCAGCAGCGTATCCCTAGCGGAGGGTTCCTACAATGAGCAGTTCTTC
NA	TRBV30	TRBJ2-3	TRBD2	CAWSTSGPTDTQYF	TGTGCCTGGAGTACTAGCGGACCCACAGATACGCAGTATTTT
NA	TRBV10-1	TRBJ2-7	NA	CASSSGVIGYEQYF	TGCGCCAGCAGCTCAGGGGTAATCGGCTACGAGCAGTACTTC
NA	TRBV5-1	TRBJ2-5	TRBD2	CASSLDAGGTSGAQYF	TGCGCCAGCAGCTTGGATGCGGGGGGAACCTCAGGGGCCCAGTACTTC
NA	TRBV28	TRBJ2-3	NA	CASSFQGLPPGTQYF	TGTGCCAGCAGTTTCCAGGGACTCCCACCGGGGACGCAGTATTTT
NA	TRBV6-1	TRBJ1-1	NA	CASSEGPPRAFF	TGTGCCAGCAGTGAGGGGCCCCCCAGAGCTTTCTTT
NA	TRBV11-2	TRBJ2-7	TRBD2	CASRETSGGNYEQYF	TGTGCCAGCAGGGAGACTAGCGGGGGGAACTACGAGCAGTACTTC